This section outlines one T cell receptor (beta chain) sequence together with its context. V shed 5 bases and J shed 1 base, with 14 bases lying between them. The CDR3 is made up of 15 amino acids. Germline V gene data show CDR1 as SGHVS and CDR2 as FQNEAQ. This entry belongs to a study of T-cell memory formation after mild COVID-19. Study-level background: TCR clusters showed largely donor specificity.

5'RACE primed from the constant segment yielded TCR alpha and TCR beta cDNA libraries bearing sample barcodes and UMIs. In TCRdb, the 5' RACE reads were re-called with MiXCR into one record per CDR3 protein. In the table there are under 650,000 distinct CDR3 sequences, over 15% of which are singletons. The receptor was isolated from an adult woman who had mild COVID-19 (a few samples of this study predate the infection). Cell type and time point are not known. This chain links TRBV7-8 with TRBJ2-5; weak D call: TRBD2 (6 bases). The sequenced sample consisted of PBMCs or a T cell subset sorted from them (not recorded which). CDR3 region: CASSPSAGGQETQYF. The CDR3, as DNA: TGTGCCAGCAGCCCTTCAGCGGGCGGCCAAGAGACCCAGTACTTC.